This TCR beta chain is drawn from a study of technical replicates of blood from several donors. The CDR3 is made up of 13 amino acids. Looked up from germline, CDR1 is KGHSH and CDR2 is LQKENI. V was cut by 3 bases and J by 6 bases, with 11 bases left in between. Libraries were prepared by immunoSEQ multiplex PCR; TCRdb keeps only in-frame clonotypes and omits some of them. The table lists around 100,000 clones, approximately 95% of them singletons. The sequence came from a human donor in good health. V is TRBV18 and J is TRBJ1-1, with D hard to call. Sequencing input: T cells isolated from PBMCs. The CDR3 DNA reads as TGTGCCAGCTCACCCTCTCAGGATCCTGAAGCTTTCTTT. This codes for CASSPSQDPEAFF.